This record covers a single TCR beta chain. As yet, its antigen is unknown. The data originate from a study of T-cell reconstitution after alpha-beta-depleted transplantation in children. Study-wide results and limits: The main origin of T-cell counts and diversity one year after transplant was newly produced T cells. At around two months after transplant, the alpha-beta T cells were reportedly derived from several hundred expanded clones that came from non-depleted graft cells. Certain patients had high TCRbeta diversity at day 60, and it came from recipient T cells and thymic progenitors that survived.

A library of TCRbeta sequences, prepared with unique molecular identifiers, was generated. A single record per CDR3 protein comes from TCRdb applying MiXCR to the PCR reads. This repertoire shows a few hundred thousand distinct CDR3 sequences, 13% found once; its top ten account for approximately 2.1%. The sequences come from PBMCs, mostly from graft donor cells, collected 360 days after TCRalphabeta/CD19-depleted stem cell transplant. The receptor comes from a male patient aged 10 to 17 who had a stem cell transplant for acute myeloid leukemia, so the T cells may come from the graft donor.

The CDR3 spells CSAVLAGGTDTQYF. The CDR3 DNA reads as TGCAGTGCCGTCCTAGCGGGAGGAACAGATACGCAGTATTTT. The gene calls are TRBV20-1 and TRBJ2-3, with 11 bases lining up with TRBD2. The ends lost 6 bases at V and 3 bases at J; junction bases unmatched: 5. Germline values: CDR1 DFQATT, CDR2 SNEGSKA (reference sequence). This CDR3 contains 14 residues.